This T cell receptor (beta chain) is drawn from a study of identical twins. TCRdb fed the 5' RACE reads into MiXCR, producing one record per CDR3 protein. Of roughly 190,000 distinct CDR3 sequences in the sample, 15% to 20% were seen once. This sample also belongs to another study, concerning T cells expressing NK-cell markers.

The clonotype was recovered from a woman between 18 and 29 years old in good health. Source material: CD8+ T cells sorted from blood.

CDR3 sequence: CASSPAGTAYGYTF. The DNA of the CDR3 is TGTGCCAGCAGCCCCGCCGGGACAGCATATGGCTACACCTTC. V usage is TRBV16 and J usage is TRBJ1-2; 7 bases align to TRBD1. This CDR3 comprises 14 residues. With 4 bases clipped from V and 5 bases from J, the junction kept 7 bases outside the gene matches. Looked up from germline, CDR1 is KGHSY and CDR2 is FQNENV. Combining the CDR3 with reference TRBV16 and TRBJ1-2 gives the whole variable domain GEEVAQTPKHLVRGEGQKAKLYCAPIKGHSYVFWYQQVLKNEFKFLISFQNENVFDETGMPKERFSAKCLPNSPCSLEIQATKLEDSAVYFCASSPAGTAYGYTFGSGTRLTVV.